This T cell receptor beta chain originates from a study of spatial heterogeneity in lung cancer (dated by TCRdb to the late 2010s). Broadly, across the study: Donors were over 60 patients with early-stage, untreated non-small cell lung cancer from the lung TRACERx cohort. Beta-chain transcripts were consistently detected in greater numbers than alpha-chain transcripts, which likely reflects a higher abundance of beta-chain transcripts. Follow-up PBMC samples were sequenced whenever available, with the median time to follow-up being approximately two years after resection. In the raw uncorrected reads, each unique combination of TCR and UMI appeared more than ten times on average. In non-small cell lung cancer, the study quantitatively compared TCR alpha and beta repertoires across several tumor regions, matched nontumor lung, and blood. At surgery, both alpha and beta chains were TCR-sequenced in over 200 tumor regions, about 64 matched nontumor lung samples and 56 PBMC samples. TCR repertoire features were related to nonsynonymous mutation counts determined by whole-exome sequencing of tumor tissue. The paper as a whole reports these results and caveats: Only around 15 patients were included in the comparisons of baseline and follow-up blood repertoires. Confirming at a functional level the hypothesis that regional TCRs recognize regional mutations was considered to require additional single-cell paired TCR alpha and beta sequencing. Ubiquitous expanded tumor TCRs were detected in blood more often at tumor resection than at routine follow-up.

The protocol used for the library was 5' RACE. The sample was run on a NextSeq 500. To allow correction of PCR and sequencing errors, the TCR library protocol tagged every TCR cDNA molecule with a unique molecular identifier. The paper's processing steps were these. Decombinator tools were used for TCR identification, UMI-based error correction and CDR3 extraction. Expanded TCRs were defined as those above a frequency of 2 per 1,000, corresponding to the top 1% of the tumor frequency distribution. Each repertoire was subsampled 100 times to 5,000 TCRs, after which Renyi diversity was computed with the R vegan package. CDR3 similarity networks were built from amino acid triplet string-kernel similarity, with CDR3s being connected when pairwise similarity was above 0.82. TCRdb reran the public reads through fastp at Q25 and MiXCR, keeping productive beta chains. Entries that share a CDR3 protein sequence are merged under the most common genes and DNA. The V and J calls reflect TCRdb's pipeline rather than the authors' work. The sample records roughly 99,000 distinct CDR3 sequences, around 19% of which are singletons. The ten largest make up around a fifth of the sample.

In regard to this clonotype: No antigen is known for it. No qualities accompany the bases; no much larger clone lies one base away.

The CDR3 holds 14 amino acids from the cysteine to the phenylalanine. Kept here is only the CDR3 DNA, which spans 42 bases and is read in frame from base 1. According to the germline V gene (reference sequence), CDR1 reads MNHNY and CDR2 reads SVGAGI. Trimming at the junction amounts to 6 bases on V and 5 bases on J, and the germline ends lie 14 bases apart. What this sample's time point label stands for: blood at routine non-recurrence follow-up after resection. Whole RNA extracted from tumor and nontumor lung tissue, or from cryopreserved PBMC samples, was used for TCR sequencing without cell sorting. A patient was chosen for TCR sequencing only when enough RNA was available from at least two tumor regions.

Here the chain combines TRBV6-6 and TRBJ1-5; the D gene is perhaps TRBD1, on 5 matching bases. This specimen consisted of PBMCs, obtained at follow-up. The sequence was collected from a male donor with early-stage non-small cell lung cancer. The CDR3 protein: CASSYREGHQPQHF. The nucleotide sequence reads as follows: TGTGCCAGCAGCTACCGGGAGGGGCATCAGCCCCAGCATTTT.